This TCR beta chain was profiled in a study of regulatory T cells in long-lasting Graves disease. Only a few counts were recorded for this clonotype. One end of the junction is discordant with germline, which a read error may explain. Construction of TCR beta libraries relied on iRepertoire HTBI primers and on Arm-PCR targeting CDR3 regions. MiXCR, run by TCRdb on the multiplex PCR reads, gives a single entry per CDR3 protein. Of some 600,000 distinct CDR3 sequences in the sample, roughly 15% were seen once. The time point here: newly diagnosed GD, antithyroid drugs for less than 3 months. Extracted PBMC RNA gave rise to the TCR library. CDR1 and CDR2 (germline): ENHRY, SYGVKD. The CDR3 has 12 residues. The same specimen was also included in a second study, on T cells in Graves' hyperthyroidism and ophthalmopathy.

The clonotype was recovered from a man younger than 35 with Graves disease. The chain links TRBV10-3 to TRBJ1-1; a weak D match, TRBD1 (6 bases). The sample in question was peripheral blood mononuclear cells (PBMCs), obtained at new diagnosis, from a patient treated with antithyroid drugs. In nucleotides, the CDR3 is TGTGCAATCAGGGGACTGAACACTGAAGCTTTCTTT. Its translation: CAIRGLNTEAFF.